Shown below are 29 T cell receptor beta chains from a single sample sequenced in a study of T cell repertoires in ileal Crohn's disease. The repertoire was sequenced with immunoSEQ multiplex PCR; TCRdb's copy has only in-frame clones and lacks some. The data contain 5,000 to 6,500 clones, approximately 80% of them singletons. Sample: ileal tissue. The receptors shown here come from an adult with Crohn's disease.

The gene calls are TRBV18 and TRBJ1-2; 8 bases map to TRBD1. Germline trimming cut 3 bases from V and 4 bases from J; bases unmatched to any gene: 4. The CDR3 spans 14 residues. The germline gives CDR1 KGHSH, CDR2 LQKENI. The CDR3 loop is CASSPSGGTYGYTF. The CDR3 DNA reads as TGTGCCAGCTCACCCTCAGGGGGCACCTATGGCTACACCTTC.

The chain links TRBV7-3 to TRBJ2-5; 10 bases are a match to TRBD2. This CDR3 region has 16 residues. V lost 4 bases to trimming and J lost 1 base; unmatched junction nucleotides: 6. From germline, CDR1 is SGHTA and CDR2 FQGTGA. CDR3 in amino acids: CASSSLAGGPQETQYF. The CDR3, as DNA: TGTGCCAGCAGCTCCTTAGCGGGAGGCCCCCAAGAGACCCAGTACTTC.

The chain joins TRBV5-1 to TRBJ2-1, with 15 bases aligning to TRBD2. The CDR3 runs to 20 residues. CDR1 and CDR2 from the germline V gene are SGHRS and YFSETQ. The V segment lost 0 bases and the J segment 1 base; nucleotides outside the gene matches: 8. CDR3 sequence (DNA): TGCGCCAGCAGCTTGGACGGGAGGACTAGCGGGGGGGTATCCTACAATGAGCAGTTCTTC. Its translation is CASSLDGRTSGGVSYNEQFF. Filled out from reference TRBV5-1 and TRBJ2-1, the complete variable domain reads KAGVTQTPRYLIKTRGQQVTLSCSPISGHRSVSWYQQTPGQGLQFLFEYFSETQRNKGNFPGRFSGRQFSNSRSEMNVSTLELGDSALYLCASSLDGRTSGGVSYNEQFFGPGTRLTVL.

A single count supports this clone. CDR3 sequence reads: CASSDSGGQGHNEQFF. CDR3 nucleotides: TGTGCCAGCAGTGACTCGGGAGGACAGGGGCACAATGAGCAGTTCTTC. J is TRBJ2-1 and V is TRBV6-4; 9 bases are shared with TRBD1. The length of the CDR3 is 16 residues. Trimming cost V 0 bases and J 5 bases; bases outside gene matches: 5. Germline assignment: CDR1 MRHNA and CDR2 SNTAGT.

The table lists this clone with a count of one. CDR3 nucleotides: TGTGCCAGCACCCCTACGCGGACAGGGTGGAACGAGCAGTACTTC. Encoded protein: CASTPTRTGWNEQYF. The chain links TRBV6-5 to TRBJ2-7, with 8 bases fitting TRBD1. Trimming removed 7 bases from V and 5 bases from J; junction bases left unmatched: 13. This CDR3 spans 15 amino acids. CDR1 and CDR2 (germline): MNHEY, SVGAGI.

J is TRBJ1-1 and V is TRBV15; TRBD1 agrees at 11 bases. CDR3 length: 14 amino acids. V dropped 4 bases and J dropped 4; count of bases not matched to a gene: 2. Germline V CDR1 and CDR2: LNHNV, YYDKDF (reference sequence). The CDR3 reads CATSKGTGGTEAFF. The CDR3 coding sequence is TGTGCCACCAGCAAAGGGACAGGGGGCACTGAAGCTTTCTTT.

The rearrangement links TRBV5-1 to TRBJ1-1; 8 bases line up with TRBD1. Germline CDR1 and CDR2: SGHRS and YFSETQ. V shed 0 bases, J shed 11 bases, and the junction held 12 bases outside the gene matches. The length of the CDR3 is 15 residues. The CDR3 bases are TGCGCCAGCAGCTTGGGTTCCGGGACAGGCCTTACCGCTTTCTTT. Its protein product is CASSLGSGTGLTAFF.

The rearrangement uses TRBV5-1 and TRBJ2-7, with TRBD2 matching 7 bases. Germline V lookup: CDR1 SGHRS, CDR2 YFSETQ. Unmatched junction bases numbered 7, after V lost 4 bases and J lost 0 bases. The CDR3 is made up of 15 amino acids. In nucleotides, the CDR3 is TGCGCCAGCAGCATCAGCGGGGTTAACTCCTACGAGCAGTACTTC. It translates to CASSISGVNSYEQYF.

The V and J genes are TRBV27 and TRBJ1-1, with D tentatively TRBD1 (5 bases). The germline V gene has CDR1 MNHEY and CDR2 SMNVEV (reference sequence). The length of the CDR3 is 14 residues. V was trimmed by 2 bases and J by 3 bases, leaving 10 bases between them. The CDR3 loop reads CASSLGIGDTEAFF. CDR3 sequence (DNA): TGTGCCAGCAGTTTAGGAATAGGGGACACTGAAGCTTTCTTT.

The J gene is TRBJ2-3, the V gene TRBV7-2, with 16 bases fitting TRBD2. The germline V gene has CDR1 SGHTA and CDR2 FQGNSA. The ends lost 4 bases at V and 5 bases at J; junction bases unmatched: 12. The CDR3 is 19 residues long. Here the CDR3 DNA reads TGTGCCAGCAGCTATCGACTCGGGACTAGCGGGGGGGTCGGAGATACGCAGTATTTT. Its protein is CASSYRLGTSGGVGDTQYF.

V is TRBV6-6 and J is TRBJ2-1, with TRBD2 identical over 14 bases. V shed 4 bases, J shed 6 bases, and the junction held 5 bases outside the gene matches. The CDR3 runs to 16 residues. The germline CDR1 and CDR2 sequences are MNHNY and SVGAGI (reference sequence). The chain's CDR3 is CASSSTSGGVSNEQFF. The DNA for the CDR3 is TGTGCCAGCAGTTCGACTAGCGGGGGGGTATCCAATGAGCAGTTCTTC.

J is TRBJ2-2 and V is TRBV30; 8 nucleotides match TRBD1. Per germline, CDR1 GTSNPN and CDR2 SVGIG (reference sequence). J gave up 9 bases and V 7 bases, and 4 bases lay outside the gene matches. CDR3 length equals 11 residues. CDR3 nucleotide sequence: TGTGCCTACAGGGGGACCAGGGAGCTGTTTTTT. As protein: CAYRGTRELFF.

The gene calls are TRBV18 and TRBJ2-7, with a possible D match to TRBD1 (6 bases). The length of the CDR3 is 13 residues. V was shortened by 4 bases and J by 3 bases, with 10 bases between the two germline ends. Germline CDR1 is KGHSH and CDR2 is LQKENI. In DNA, the CDR3 is TGTGCCAGCTCACGGGACACGAGCTACGAGCAGTACTTC. This translates into CASSRDTSYEQYF.

CDR3 protein: CASSIPSGNTEAFF. The CDR3 DNA sequence: TGTGCCAGTAGTATCCCTTCGGGGAACACTGAAGCTTTCTTT. This rearrangement joins TRBV19 to TRBJ1-1; no clear D gene. This CDR3 comprises 14 residues. Trimming took 3 bases from V and 1 from J, leaving 9 bases between them. The germline V gene has CDR1 LNHDA and CDR2 SQIVND (reference sequence).

V usage is TRBV7-9 and J usage is TRBJ2-7, with 8 bases identical to TRBD1. The V gene end was trimmed by 6 bases and the J gene end by 2 bases; junction bases not matched to a gene: 3. Germline V CDR1 and CDR2: SEHNR, FQNEAQ (reference sequence). The CDR3 extends over 13 amino acids. In DNA form, the CDR3 reads TGTGCCAGCAGAAGGACAGGGACCTACGAGCAGTACTTC. Protein product: CASRRTGTYEQYF.

This chain uses TRBV6-5 with TRBJ1-6, with no clear D. The germline CDR1 and CDR2 sequences are MNHEY and SVGAGI. The CDR3 runs to 14 residues. V lost 6 bases and J lost 10, with 16 bases in between. The CDR3 loop is CASSSSGMGSPLHF. The CDR3, as DNA: TGTGCCAGCAGCTCTTCGGGGATGGGGTCACCCCTCCACTTT.

This chain connects TRBV27 to TRBJ2-2, with 7 bases matching TRBD2. CDR3 size: 16 residues. The V gene end was trimmed by 6 bases and the J gene end by 3 bases; junction bases not matched to a gene: 10. Germline CDR1 reads MNHEY; CDR2 reads SMNVEV (reference sequence). The CDR3 DNA is TGTGCCAGCAGCCCCGGGTCGGGGAGGGACACCGGGGAGCTGTTTTTT. Translation gives CASSPGSGRDTGELFF.

V is TRBV7-8 and J is TRBJ2-2; TRBD1 matches 8 bases. This CDR3 is 20 amino acids long. CDR1 and CDR2 from the germline V gene are SGHVS and FQNEAQ. Trimming took 5 bases from V and 5 from J; bases not matched to a gene: 22. CDR3 amino acids: CASSQNHRQGSNRPTGELFF. The CDR3 nucleotides read TGTGCCAGCAGCCAAAATCACCGACAGGGGTCCAACCGTCCAACCGGGGAGCTGTTTTTT.

The chain couples TRBV5-6 to TRBJ1-2; 11 bases are a match to TRBD1. The V gene end was trimmed by 1 base and the J gene end by 6 bases; junction bases not matched to a gene: 5. This CDR3 is built from 15 residues. Germline V gene lookup returns CDR1 SGHDT and CDR2 YYEEEE. The CDR3 DNA reads TGTGCCAGCAGCTTGACCGGGACAGGGGGAAATGGCTACACCTTC. The encoded protein is CASSLTGTGGNGYTF.

The table lists this clone with a count of one. The chain recombines TRBV5-1 with TRBJ2-1, with TRBD1 matching over 12 bases. V trimming: 0 bases; J trimming: 6 bases; junction bases outside the gene matches: 4. The CDR3 length is 16 residues. Germline CDR1 and CDR2: SGHRS and YFSETQ. CDR3 bases: TGCGCCAGCAGCTTGGACGGGACAGGGGGCTTCAATGAGCAGTTCTTC. This encodes CASSLDGTGGFNEQFF.

The CDR3 DNA sequence: TGTGCCAGCAGTACGCGGGTTGAGCAGTTCTTC. Translating it yields CASSTRVEQFF. The V call is TRBV28, the J call TRBJ2-1, with D possibly matching TRBD2 (5 bases). Trimming pared 5 bases from V and 9 bases from J, leaving 8 bases between. The CDR3 spans 11 residues. Germline loops: CDR1 MDHEN, CDR2 SYDVKM.

The rearrangement joins TRBV7-2 to TRBJ1-4; 10 positions agree with TRBD1. The CDR3 has 18 residues. The ends lost 0 bases at V and 7 bases at J; junction bases unmatched: 11. CDR1 is SGHTA, CDR2 FQGNSA, per germline. CDR3 region: CASSLAGVFGTGVEKLFF. The CDR3 nucleotides read TGTGCCAGCAGCTTAGCCGGTGTCTTTGGGACAGGGGTTGAAAAACTGTTTTTT.

The V gene is TRBV5-1, the J gene TRBJ2-3, with TRBD2 identical over 7 bases. This CDR3 contains 15 residues. The germline gives CDR1 SGHRS, CDR2 YFSETQ. J gave up 5 bases and V 3 bases, and 9 bases lay outside the gene matches. The CDR3 is CASSSGGRGIDTQYF. The CDR3 DNA reads as TGCGCCAGCAGCTCGGGCGGGAGAGGTATAGATACGCAGTATTTT.

The chain employs TRBV29-1 and TRBJ2-7; D might be TRBD1 (5 bases). The CDR3 covers 14 residues. Germline CDR1 and CDR2: SQVTM and ANQGSEA. V shed 4 bases and J shed 0 bases, with 13 bases lying between them. The CDR3 spells CSVVRAGHSYEQYF. CDR3 nucleotides: TGCAGCGTTGTGCGAGCCGGACACTCCTACGAGCAGTACTTC.

The chain combines TRBV7-9 with TRBJ1-5; possibly TRBD1 for D (6 bases). Germline loops: CDR1 SEHNR, CDR2 FQNEAQ (reference sequence). This CDR3 has 15 amino acids. V dropped 4 bases and J dropped 1 base, with 11 bases sitting between them. This chain's CDR3 is CASSYHGTSNQPQHF. The CDR3 nucleotides are TGTGCCAGCAGCTATCACGGGACAAGCAATCAGCCCCAGCATTTT.

This clone was observed a single time. CDR3 bases: TGTGCCAGCTGGGGGGGGCTAGAAAAACTGTTTTTT. The encoded protein is CASWGGLEKLFF. The gene calls are TRBV28 and TRBJ1-4, with D perhaps matching TRBD1 (6 bases). This CDR3 comprises 12 residues. V was shortened by 8 bases and J by 8 bases, with 12 bases between the two germline ends. Germline V lookup: CDR1 MDHEN, CDR2 SYDVKM.

The rearrangement uses TRBV28 and TRBJ2-5; a possible D gene is TRBD1 (7 bases). CDR1 and CDR2 (germline): MDHEN, SYDVKM. The CDR3 length is 13 residues. Trimming left V 10 bases short and J 5 bases short, with 17 bases between. Here the CDR3 reads CATPGGPPETQYF. The DNA for the CDR3 is TGTGCCACCCCAGGGGGGCCGCCTGAGACCCAGTACTTC.

This clone has just one count. V usage is TRBV7-2 and J usage is TRBJ2-1; D perhaps matches TRBD1 (5 bases). CDR3 length equals 14 residues. The ends were cut back, 5 bases at V and 4 bases at J, with 12 bases in the middle. Germline V lookup: CDR1 SGHTA, CDR2 FQGNSA. The CDR3 DNA reads TGTGCCAGCAGCCCGGCAGGGCCTTACAATGAGCAGTTCTTC. This translates into CASSPAGPYNEQFF.

This chain links TRBV7-2 with TRBJ1-6, with 7 bases aligning to TRBD1. The ends lost 5 bases at V and 6 bases at J; junction bases unmatched: 10. Germline-derived CDR1 and CDR2 are SGHTA and FQGNSA. CDR3 size: 16 residues. The CDR3 nucleotides are TGTGCCAGCAGCCTATACACGGGACAGACTAATTCACCCCTCCACTTT. Encoded protein: CASSLYTGQTNSPLHF.